The sequence of this T cell receptor delta chain was determined in a study of gamma-delta T cells after stem cell transplantation. This clone was found once. Germline V gene lookup returns CDR1 TSWWSYY and CDR2 QGS. With V trimmed by 1 base and J by 0 bases, 19 bases remained unmatched. CDR3 size: 22 residues. TCRdb re-processed the RT-PCR reads via CATT. Of about a thousand delta-chain clones in the sample, 9.5% to 15% are singletons; the top ten hold 55% to 65%. This chain joins TRDV1 and TRDJ1; 11 nucleotides agree with TRDD3. No J gene was available from TCRdb, and it was assigned here by a germline match of the DNA. The receptor was derived from a human donor. It is not recorded whose cells these are; they may come from a transplant donor. Sequences were obtained from gamma-delta T cells. In DNA form, the CDR3 reads TGTGCTCTTGGGGAACCCCACCTGCCCGTGGGTGCTGGGGGATACTACACCGATAAACTCATCTTT. It codes for CALGEPHLPVGAGGYYTDKLIF.